The 4 T cell receptor beta chains in this list originate from one sample, sequenced in a study of OX40 agonist ivuxolimab in advanced cancers. The method was the immunoSEQ multiplex PCR assay. Here the immuneACCESS table is served through TCRdb, limited to in-frame sequences with V and J called. Missing clones are a known gap in these copies; in checked studies unresolved V genes cover under half, and the rest lacks a known reason. The table for this sample lists tens of thousands of clones; roughly 89% of them were counted only once. Of the sample, 0.33% is held by the ten largest clones. The sequences come from CD4+ or CD8+ T cells sorted from blood, collected in a trial of the OX40 agonist ivuxolimab. These receptors all come from an adult with an advanced solid tumor such as melanoma, head and neck, liver or kidney cancer.

This clone has only a few counts. Different DNA sequences within this sample yield the same CDR3. The chain carries TRBV4-1 and TRBJ1-2, with 9 bases fitting TRBD1. The germline V gene encodes CDR1 MGHRA and CDR2 YSYEKL. With 0 bases clipped from V and 8 bases from J, the junction kept 1 base outside the gene matches. This CDR3 is 13 amino acids long. The DNA of the CDR3 is TGCGCCAGCAGCCAAGAGGACAGGGGCGGCTACACCTTC. It encodes CASSQEDRGGYTF.

The chain joins TRBV19 to TRBJ1-5; weak D call: TRBD1 (6 bases). V lost 6 bases, J lost 4 bases, and 13 bases lay in between. CDR1 is LNHDA and CDR2 is SQIVND in the germline V gene (reference sequence). The CDR3 extends over 14 amino acids. Written as DNA, the CDR3 is TGTGCCAGTAGCCCCACACAGGGTAATCAGCCCCAGCATTTT. As protein: CASSPTQGNQPQHF.

The V call is TRBV6-5, the J call TRBJ1-2, with a tentative D call TRBD1 (6 bases). This CDR3 comprises 13 residues. Germline CDR1 reads MNHEY; CDR2 reads SVGAGI. V gave up 11 bases and J gave up 8 bases, with 21 bases separating them. As DNA, the CDR3 is TGTGCCGCCTACCGGGCGGGACATTTAGGCTACACCTTC. Protein product: CAAYRAGHLGYTF.

The chain couples TRBV7-9 to TRBJ1-3; D unclear. There are 14 residues in the CDR3. Germline V lookup: CDR1 SEHNR, CDR2 FQNEAQ (reference sequence). V lost 11 bases and J 4 bases, leaving 18 bases between the germline ends. The CDR3 DNA is TGTGCCCTAACGGGCCCTCTGAGAGGAAACACCATATATTTT. Protein: CALTGPLRGNTIYF.